This T cell receptor (beta chain) originates from a study of T cell responses to AZD1222 COVID-19 vaccine. Turning to the study itself: Pooling was applied to second doses at about 4 or about 12 weeks.

Notes on this clone: Its matching antigen is unknown.

Libraries were prepared by immunoSEQ multiplex PCR; TCRdb keeps only in-frame clonotypes and omits some of them. Among about 180,000 clones listed, roughly 91% were seen once. Study observations and caveats: CD4 TCRs linked to vaccination spanned spike, dominating at 160-218 and 743-854. In all cases, repertoires were sampled only after the peak T cell response. Clonal diversity may have been underestimated, and the donors were mostly white British, with more females than males.

This TCR derives from an adult in good health. The material sequenced was peripheral blood, taken on day 0 of AZD1222 vaccination.

The CDR3 reads CASSTRTHSSYNEQFF. The CDR3 coding sequence is TGTGCCAGCAGCACAAGGACGCACAGCTCCTACAATGAGCAGTTCTTC. The chain joins TRBV13 to TRBJ2-1, with no clear D. This CDR3 is 16 amino acids long. V shed 5 bases and J shed 0 bases, with 14 bases lying between them. Germline lookup yields CDR1 PRHDT and CDR2 FYEKMQ (reference sequence).